Listed below are T cell receptor beta chains from one sample, sequenced in a study of T cells in Graves' hyperthyroidism and ophthalmopathy. TCRdb passed the multiplex PCR reads through MiXCR, listing each CDR3 protein once. This table has 400,000 to 450,000 distinct CDR3 sequences, about 14% appearing once. The sample consisted of blood. The receptors come from a man aged 18 to 29 with Graves' ophthalmopathy. The CDR3 runs from the conserved cysteine through the conserved F or W. Each record gives: clone size, D gene, V gene, J gene, CDR3 DNA, CDR3 protein. A D gene is named only where the DNA matches it firmly. Clone size is stated in some rows and not others, as once, few, many or a class when expanded.

abundance: few
d_gene: TRBD2
v_gene: TRBV6-1
j_gene: TRBJ2-3
CDR3nt: TGTGCCAGCAGTGCCGGTGGAGCGGGAGGATATACGCAGTATTTT
CDR3aa: CASSAGGAGGYTQYF

abundance: many
d_gene: -
v_gene: TRBV7-2
j_gene: TRBJ2-1
CDR3nt: TGTGCCAGCAGACCAGCCAGCTCCTACAATGAGCAGTTCTTC
CDR3aa: CASRPASSYNEQFF

abundance: -
d_gene: TRBD1
v_gene: TRBV20-1
j_gene: TRBJ1-6
CDR3nt: TGCAGTGCCCGCCAGGACAGGCTATTTTCACCCCTCCACTTT
CDR3aa: CSARQDRLFSPLHF

abundance: many
d_gene: TRBD2
v_gene: TRBV27
j_gene: TRBJ2-1
CDR3nt: TGTGCCAGCAGTACTAGCGGGAGTGCCAATGAGCAGTTCTTC
CDR3aa: CASSTSGSANEQFF

abundance: once
d_gene: -
v_gene: TRBV6-1
j_gene: TRBJ1-2
CDR3nt: TGTGCCAGCAGTAAAGCCGTTAACTATGGCTACACCTTC
CDR3aa: CASSKAVNYGYTF

abundance: many
d_gene: TRBD1
v_gene: TRBV20-1
j_gene: TRBJ1-6
CDR3nt: TGCAGTGCTACGGGACAGGGGACGAATTCACCCCTCCACTTT
CDR3aa: CSATGQGTNSPLHF

abundance: -
d_gene: -
v_gene: TRBV13
j_gene: TRBJ1-3
CDR3nt: TGTGCCAGCAGCTTAGCCCGGGACCCTGGAAACACCATATATTTT
CDR3aa: CASSLARDPGNTIYF

abundance: -
d_gene: TRBD2
v_gene: TRBV10-1
j_gene: TRBJ2-7
CDR3nt: TGCGCCAGCAGGGATAGCGGGGGGGACTACGAGCAGTACTTC
CDR3aa: CASRDSGGDYEQYF

abundance: many
d_gene: TRBD1
v_gene: TRBV4-1
j_gene: TRBJ2-5
CDR3nt: TGCGCCAGCAGCCAAGCAGGGGGTAGGGGAGAGACCCAGTACTTC
CDR3aa: CASSQAGGRGETQYF

abundance: many
d_gene: -
v_gene: TRBV7-2
j_gene: TRBJ2-5
CDR3nt: TGTGCCAGCAGTTCGAATCTACAGGGTTGGGAGACCCAGTACTTC
CDR3aa: CASSSNLQGWETQYF

abundance: -
d_gene: -
v_gene: TRBV19
j_gene: TRBJ2-7
CDR3nt: TGTGCCAGCGGGCCATTAGGAAGGGGCGAGCAGTACTTC
CDR3aa: CASGPLGRGEQYF

abundance: many
d_gene: TRBD1
v_gene: TRBV7-2
j_gene: TRBJ2-7
CDR3nt: TGTGCCAGCAGCGGACAGGGGGCTTTTGGCGAGCAGTACTTC
CDR3aa: CASSGQGAFGEQYF

abundance: many
d_gene: -
v_gene: TRBV12-3/TRBV12-4
j_gene: TRBJ2-2
CDR3nt: TGTGCCAGCAGTTATCATAGCGAAGCTAACACCGGGGAGCTGTTTTTT
CDR3aa: CASSYHSEANTGELFF

abundance: many
d_gene: -
v_gene: TRBV28
j_gene: TRBJ2-3
CDR3nt: TGTGCCAGCAGGCCCATGGGGGGGGCCAGCACAGATACGCAGTATTTT
CDR3aa: CASRPMGGASTDTQYF

abundance: many
d_gene: -
v_gene: TRBV13
j_gene: TRBJ2-7
CDR3nt: TGTGCCAGCAGCTTTCGGGCGGAAAGCTCCTACGAGCAGTACTTC
CDR3aa: CASSFRAESSYEQYF

abundance: -
d_gene: TRBD1
v_gene: TRBV9
j_gene: TRBJ1-4
CDR3nt: TGTGCCAGCAGCAACACCGGGACAGGGCATGAAAAACTGTTTTTT
CDR3aa: CASSNTGTGHEKLFF

abundance: -
d_gene: TRBD1
v_gene: TRBV24-1
j_gene: TRBJ2-2
CDR3nt: TGTGCCACCAGCCCACGAGCAGGGGGCGGGAACACCGGGGAGCTGTTTTTT
CDR3aa: CATSPRAGGGNTGELFF

abundance: -
d_gene: -
v_gene: TRBV24-1
j_gene: TRBJ2-2
CDR3nt: TGTGCCACCGGGAAGGACGGAGCCACCGGGGAGCTGTTTTTT
CDR3aa: CATGKDGATGELFF

abundance: many
d_gene: -
v_gene: TRBV5-1
j_gene: TRBJ2-6
CDR3nt: TGCGCCAGCAGCTTGGCGGGGGTTGCTGGGGCCAACGTCCTGACTTTC
CDR3aa: CASSLAGVAGANVLTF

abundance: many
d_gene: TRBD1
v_gene: TRBV11-2
j_gene: TRBJ1-1
CDR3nt: TGTGCCAGCAGCGCGACAGGGGGCACTGAAGCTTTCTTT
CDR3aa: CASSATGGTEAFF

abundance: -
d_gene: -
v_gene: TRBV18
j_gene: TRBJ1-1
CDR3nt: TGTGCCAGCTCACCAGTCAGGGGTCGTATGAACACTGAAGCTTTCTTT
CDR3aa: CASSPVRGRMNTEAFF

abundance: few
d_gene: -
v_gene: TRBV30
j_gene: TRBJ1-3
CDR3nt: TGTGCCAGAACTACTGCTCTTGGAAACACCATATATTTT
CDR3aa: CARTTALGNTIYF

abundance: -
d_gene: -
v_gene: TRBV2
j_gene: TRBJ2-5
CDR3nt: TGTGCCAGCAGTGAAGCGCGGCAGGGGGGTGAGACCCAGTACTTC
CDR3aa: CASSEARQGGETQYF

abundance: many
d_gene: TRBD1
v_gene: TRBV2
j_gene: TRBJ2-5
CDR3nt: TGTGCCAGCAGTGTGACAGGGTCGGGGGAGACCCAGTACTTC
CDR3aa: CASSVTGSGETQYF

abundance: -
d_gene: TRBD1
v_gene: TRBV10-1
j_gene: TRBJ2-1
CDR3nt: TGCGCCAGCAGCCCGGGACAGGGCGTAGATGAGCAGTTCTTC
CDR3aa: CASSPGQGVDEQFF

abundance: few
d_gene: -
v_gene: TRBV9
j_gene: TRBJ2-5
CDR3nt: TGTGCCAGCAGGGGGGCAGCTTGCCGGACCCAGTACTTC
CDR3aa: CASRGAACRTQYF

abundance: -
d_gene: -
v_gene: TRBV10-1
j_gene: TRBJ2-5
CDR3nt: TGCGCCAGCAGTGAGTCGAGTCAACGGGGCCAAGAGACCCAGTACTTC
CDR3aa: CASSESSQRGQETQYF

abundance: many
d_gene: -
v_gene: TRBV12-3/TRBV12-4
j_gene: TRBJ1-1
CDR3nt: TGTGCCAGCAGTTGGGAGGCCAGCACTGAAGCTTTCTTT
CDR3aa: CASSWEASTEAFF